This TCR beta chain originates from a study of technical replicates of blood from a few donors. The table came from immunoSEQ multiplex PCR; TCRdb's copy has only in-frame clones and leaves some out. The table shows 85,000 to 100,000 clones, with about 94% occurring only once. V lost 4 bases and J lost 4, with 12 bases in between. The CDR3 sequence is 14 residues long. Germline lookup yields CDR1 SGHTS and CDR2 YDEGEE. Material: T cells isolated from PBMCs. This receptor was identified in a human donor in good health. V gene TRBV5-8 combines with J gene TRBJ1-3, with D possibly being TRBD1 (6 bases). In DNA form, the CDR3 reads TGTGCCAGCAGCCGCCGGGGGGCCGGAAACACCATATATTTT. This sequence encodes CASSRRGAGNTIYF.